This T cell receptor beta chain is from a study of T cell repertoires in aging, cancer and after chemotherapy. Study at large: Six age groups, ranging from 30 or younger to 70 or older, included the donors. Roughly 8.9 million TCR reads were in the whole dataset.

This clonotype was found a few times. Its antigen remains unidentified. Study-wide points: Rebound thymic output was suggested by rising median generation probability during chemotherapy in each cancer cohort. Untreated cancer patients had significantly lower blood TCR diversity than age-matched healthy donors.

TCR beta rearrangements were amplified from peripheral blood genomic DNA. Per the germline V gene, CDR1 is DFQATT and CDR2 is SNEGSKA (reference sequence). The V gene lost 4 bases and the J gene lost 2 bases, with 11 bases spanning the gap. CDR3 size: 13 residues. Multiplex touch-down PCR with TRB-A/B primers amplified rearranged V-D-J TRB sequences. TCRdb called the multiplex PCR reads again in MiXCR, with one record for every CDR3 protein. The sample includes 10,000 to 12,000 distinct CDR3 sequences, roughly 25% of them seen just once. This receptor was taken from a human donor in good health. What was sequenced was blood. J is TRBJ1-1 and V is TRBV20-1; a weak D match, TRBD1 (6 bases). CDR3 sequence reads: CSAIGQSNTEAFF. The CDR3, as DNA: TGCAGTGCTATAGGACAGAGCAACACTGAAGCTTTCTTT.